A single T cell receptor beta chain is shown here with its context. The same CDR3 can be traced to other DNA sequences in this sample. This table comes from immunoSEQ multiplex PCR, and its TCRdb copy is limited to in-frame clones, with some not included. In the table there are hundreds of thousands of clones, 80% to 90% of which are singletons. This sample was taken from a study of blood T cell repertoires in COVID-19. For the study at large: Acute and convalescent COVID-19 specimens originated in the United States, Italy and Spain. T cells, B-cell-depleted T cells, or PBMCs supplied cDNA or gDNA.

This CDR3 contains 14 residues. Trimming cost V 3 bases and J 2 bases, with 10 bases left between them. Germline assignment: CDR1 KGHDR and CDR2 SFDVKD. The gene calls are TRBV24-1 and TRBJ2-7, with D uncertain. The material sequenced was peripheral blood. The source is a woman aged 65 to 85 with COVID-19, enrolled during active disease. Here the CDR3 DNA reads TGTGCCACCAGTGATACGGCCAGGCCCTACGAGCAGTACTTC. Translating gives CATSDTARPYEQYF.